The 26 T cell receptor beta chains below come from one sample, sequenced in a study of T cell responses to AZD1222 COVID-19 vaccine. Sequencing was performed with immunoSEQ multiplex PCR; in TCRdb, only in-frame clones are kept and a portion is missing. The sample has about 97,000 clones; about 88% are singletons. Source: peripheral blood, taken on day 0 of AZD1222 vaccination. The receptors derive from an adult in good health.

J is TRBJ1-2 and V is TRBV5-1; possibly TRBD1 for D (5 bases). CDR1 and CDR2 (germline): SGHRS, YFSETQ. Trimming took 5 bases from V and 8 from J, leaving 19 bases between them. The CDR3 runs to 14 residues. The CDR3 DNA sequence: TGCGCCAGCAGAGCGGACAATACGTTTTGGGGCTACACCTTC. Protein sequence: CASRADNTFWGYTF.

This clone has a handful of counts. V usage is TRBV12-3 or TRBV12-4 and J usage is TRBJ1-2; D is unresolved. There are 13 residues in the CDR3. V was pared by 6 bases and J by 4 bases, with 12 bases between. CDR3 DNA: TGTGCCAGCAGCCCTGGACGGACCTATGGCTACACCTTC. Encoded protein: CASSPGRTYGYTF.

CDR3 DNA sequence: TGTGCCAGCAGTTACTCGGGGGTTTTGCCCAATCAGCCCCAGCATTTT. Translation: CASSYSGVLPNQPQHF. The chain is built from TRBV6-6 and TRBJ1-5, with D possibly matching TRBD1 (5 bases). Germline V gene sequence: CDR1 MNHNY, CDR2 SVGAGI (reference sequence). The CDR3 sequence is 16 residues long. V was shortened by 0 bases and J by 3 bases, with 12 bases between the two germline ends.

The chain employs TRBV11-1 and TRBJ1-1; maybe TRBD1 (5 bases). The CDR3 totals 14 residues. The germline gives CDR1 SGHAT, CDR2 FQDESV (reference sequence). V gave up 2 bases and J gave up 3 bases, with 10 bases separating them. CDR3 nucleotide sequence: TGTGCCAGCAGCTTAATTGGGGCGTACACTGAAGCTTTCTTT. It translates to CASSLIGAYTEAFF.

This sequence joins TRBV11-2 and TRBJ2-7, with D maybe TRBD2 (6 bases). The germline gives CDR1 SGHAT, CDR2 FQNNGV. V dropped 3 bases and J dropped 3 bases, with 12 bases sitting between them. The CDR3 contains 14 residues. CDR3 region: CASSFSGPGYEQYF. The CDR3 DNA reads as TGTGCCAGCAGCTTTAGCGGTCCAGGCTACGAGCAGTACTTC.

The chain couples TRBV5-1 to TRBJ2-2, with no clear D. Germline CDR1 reads SGHRS; CDR2 reads YFSETQ. V lost 2 bases, J lost 1 base, and 6 bases lay in between. This CDR3 region has 14 residues. DNA of the CDR3: TGCGCCAGCAGCTTCTCGGTGAACACCGGGGAGCTGTTTTTT. Protein sequence: CASSFSVNTGELFF.

The V call is TRBV6-5, the J call TRBJ2-1; D is unclear. The germline V and J ends were trimmed by 5 bases and 9 bases, with 8 bases remaining between them. The CDR3 runs to 11 residues. Germline loops: CDR1 MNHEY, CDR2 SVGAGI. The CDR3 DNA reads as TGTGCCAGCAGTCTATACGGTGAGCAGTTCTTC. This codes for CASSLYGEQFF.

The chain combines TRBV2 with TRBJ1-6; 9 nucleotides line up with TRBD1. The CDR3 runs to 13 residues. The V gene end was trimmed by 6 bases and the J gene end by 12 bases; junction bases not matched to a gene: 6. Looked up from germline, CDR1 is SNHLY and CDR2 is FYNNEI. CDR3 residues: CASRRDRDRPLHF. The CDR3 region has the DNA TGTGCCAGCAGGCGGGACAGGGATCGACCCCTCCACTTT.

This clone was observed a few times. V and J are TRBV3-1 (or the pseudogene TRBV3-2) and TRBJ1-5, with a possible D match to TRBD1 (5 bases). V was trimmed by 1 base and J by 0 bases, leaving 16 bases between them. CDR1 and CDR2 from the germline V gene are LGHDT and YNNKEL (reference sequence). The CDR3 consists of 18 residues. CDR3 sequence (DNA): TGTGCCAGCAGCCAAGGGCCTGGGGGAGAGTATAGCAATCAGCCCCAGCATTTT. This codes for CASSQGPGGEYSNQPQHF.

The chain joins TRBV5-4 to TRBJ2-7; D gene unclear. Germline CDR1 reads SGHNT; CDR2 reads YYREEE (reference sequence). The V end was cut by 1 base, the J end by 5 bases, with 7 bases between. This CDR3 has 12 residues. CDR3 in DNA: TGTGCCAGCAGCTTGCAAGGGCACGAGCAGTACTTC. Protein: CASSLQGHEQYF.

The chain employs TRBV7-6 and TRBJ2-2; tentatively, D is TRBD1 or TRBD2 (6 bases each). V dropped 5 bases and J dropped 5 bases, with 24 bases sitting between them. The CDR3 has 18 residues. Germline V lookup: CDR1 SGHVS, CDR2 FNYEAQ. The chain's CDR3 is CASSKSTLGGTKTGELFF. Written as DNA, the CDR3 is TGTGCCAGCAGCAAATCGACCCTAGGCGGGACAAAAACCGGGGAGCTGTTTTTT. Based on the CDR3 plus reference TRBV7-6 and TRBJ2-2, the full variable domain is GAGVSQSPRYKVTKRGQDVALRCDPISGHVSLYWYRQALGQGPEFLTYFNYEAQQDKSGLPNDRFSAERPEGSISTLTIQRTEQRDSAMYRCASSKSTLGGTKTGELFFGEGSRLTVL.

V usage is TRBV14 and J usage is TRBJ2-7; 13 nucleotides align to TRBD2. With V trimmed by 3 bases and J by 4 bases, 3 bases remained unmatched. This CDR3 is built from 15 residues. From germline, CDR1 is SGHDN and CDR2 FVKESK. CDR3 in amino acids: CASSHRLAGGYEQYF. CDR3 DNA: TGTGCCAGCAGCCACAGACTAGCGGGGGGATACGAGCAGTACTTC.

The chain links TRBV27 to TRBJ2-2, with 11 bases lining up with TRBD1. J gave up 6 bases and V 0 bases, and 0 bases lay outside the gene matches. This CDR3 spans 15 amino acids. Germline V gene data show CDR1 as MNHEY and CDR2 as SMNVEV (reference sequence). CDR3 in amino acids: CASSLSGQGAGELFF. For the CDR3, the DNA is TGTGCCAGCAGTTTATCGGGACAGGGGGCCGGGGAGCTGTTTTTT.

The chain recombines TRBV10-1 with TRBJ1-1; D remains unclear. With 2 bases removed from V and 4 bases from J, the gap between germline ends came to 11 bases. Germline V gives CDR1 WNHNN, CDR2 SYGVQD (reference sequence). The CDR3 has 14 residues. CDR3 DNA sequence: TGCGCCAGCAGTGAGAAGCCCCTGGGCACTGAAGCTTTCTTT. This codes for CASSEKPLGTEAFF.

The chain links TRBV19 to TRBJ2-2; D is unclear. The V gene's germline CDR1 is LNHDA and CDR2 SQIVND (reference sequence). The ends were cut back, 0 bases at V and 1 base at J, with 3 bases in the middle. The CDR3 has 14 amino acids. The DNA for the CDR3 is TGTGCCAGTAGTATAGATATGAACACCGGGGAGCTGTTTTTT. Translation gives CASSIDMNTGELFF.

The gene calls are TRBV7-8 and TRBJ1-1; 7 bases line up with TRBD1. Losses at the gene ends were 9 bases for V and 4 bases for J; bases not matched to a gene: 8. The CDR3 is made up of 13 amino acids. Germline CDR1 SGHVS, CDR2 FQNEAQ. This chain's CDR3 is CASSDRAGTEAFF. The CDR3 nucleotides read TGTGCCAGTAGCGACAGGGCTGGCACTGAAGCTTTCTTT.

Written as DNA, the CDR3 is TGCGCCAGCAGCTTGGGGCAGGAGCAGCAGTACTTC. Translating it yields CASSLGQEQQYF. The chain combines TRBV5-1 with TRBJ2-7; D uncertain. V was pared by 0 bases and J by 8 bases, with 9 bases between. The CDR3 spans 12 residues. Germline assignment: CDR1 SGHRS and CDR2 YFSETQ. The full variable domain, its missing parts supplied by reference TRBV5-1 and TRBJ2-7, is KAGVTQTPRYLIKTRGQQVTLSCSPISGHRSVSWYQQTPGQGLQFLFEYFSETQRNKGNFPGRFSGRQFSNSRSEMNVSTLELGDSALYLCASSLGQEQQYFGPGTRLTVT.

This chain connects TRBV5-1 to TRBJ1-1; D is unclear. V lost 5 bases to trimming and J lost 1 base, with 12 bases between them. CDR3 length: 14 amino acids. Germline CDR1 SGHRS, CDR2 YFSETQ. The CDR3 DNA reads as TGCGCCAGCAGATCTCGGCCGACGAACACTGAAGCTTTCTTT. Its protein product is CASRSRPTNTEAFF.

This rearrangement joins TRBV9 to TRBJ2-3; perhaps TRBD2 as D (6 bases). This CDR3 has 15 residues. The germline V gene has CDR1 SGDLS and CDR2 YYNGEE. V was pared by 3 bases and J by 6 bases, with 17 bases between. The CDR3 bases are TGTGCCAGCAGCGCCGGGACTGTTCGTGTGGATACGCAGTATTTT. Amino acid sequence: CASSAGTVRVDTQYF.

The chain recombines TRBV5-1 with TRBJ2-2; TRBD2 matches at 8 bases. This CDR3 contains 16 residues. CDR1 SGHRS and CDR2 YFSETQ come from the germline V gene. The V segment lost 4 bases and the J segment 4 bases; nucleotides outside the gene matches: 9. CDR3 sequence reads: CASSVIGGVATGELFF. The CDR3 region has the DNA TGCGCCAGCAGCGTGATCGGGGGGGTCGCCACCGGGGAGCTGTTTTTT.

This CDR3 reads CSVELAGGQPQHF. The DNA of the CDR3 is TGCAGCGTTGAGCTCGCAGGCGGCCAGCCCCAGCATTTT. This sequence joins TRBV29-1 and TRBJ1-5; no clear D. V lost 3 bases and J lost 7, with 13 bases in between. The CDR3 length is 13 residues. Germline assignment: CDR1 SQVTM and CDR2 ANQGSEA.

This clone showed up just once. This sequence joins TRBV2 and TRBJ1-3; D is undetermined. V dropped 8 bases and J dropped 8 bases, with 22 bases sitting between them. The CDR3 spans 15 residues. Germline assignment: CDR1 SNHLY and CDR2 FYNNEI. In DNA, the CDR3 is TGTGCCAGCTCTTTTAGCCGGTTTCCCGGGGACACCATATATTTT. It translates to CASSFSRFPGDTIYF.

The count of this clone is one. The chain employs TRBV29-1 and TRBJ1-1, with D possibly matching TRBD1 (5 bases). CDR1 is SQVTM, CDR2 ANQGSEA, per germline. This CDR3 is 13 amino acids long. V dropped 4 bases and J dropped 5 bases, with 14 bases sitting between them. CDR3 DNA: TGCAGCGTTGCAGGCGGGACCCGGACTGAAGCTTTCTTT. Its translation is CSVAGGTRTEAFF.

The J gene is TRBJ2-2, the V gene TRBV5-5; the match to TRBD1 covers 9 bases. Germline-derived CDR1 and CDR2 are SGHKS and YYEKEE (reference sequence). This CDR3 has 16 residues. The V and J ends lost 5 bases and 7 bases, in that order; junction bases with no gene match: 12. The CDR3 coding sequence is TGTGCCAGCAGTCAGAGCGGGACAGGGCATGGCGGGGAGCTGTTTTTT. Protein sequence: CASSQSGTGHGGELFF.

This clone was detected only once. The chain carries TRBV3-1 (or the pseudogene TRBV3-2) and TRBJ1-2; TRBD1 agrees at 9 bases. The CDR3 length is 14 residues. With V trimmed by 4 bases and J by 8 bases, 8 bases remained unmatched. Per the germline V gene, CDR1 is LGHDT and CDR2 is YNNKEL (reference sequence). The CDR3 coding sequence is TGTGCCAGCAGCCCTCGTGTAGGGACAGGGGGCTACACCTTC. Translated: CASSPRVGTGGYTF.

This clone came up a few times. The chain links TRBV2 to TRBJ2-5, with 9 bases that match TRBD1. The J segment lost 4 bases and the V segment lost 6 bases, leaving 12 bases of the junction unmatched. CDR1 is SNHLY, CDR2 FYNNEI, per germline. The CDR3 has 16 amino acids. The CDR3 DNA follows: TGTGCCAGCAGATTAACCGGGACAGGGAGCCGAGAGACCCAGTACTTC. Translated: CASRLTGTGSRETQYF.